The present entry profiles one T cell receptor (beta chain) with its context. Profiled with immunoSEQ multiplex PCR; TCRdb holds only in-frame clones, not every one. The sample lists about 430,000 clones, about 88% occurring once. This sample is part of a study of blood T cell repertoires in COVID-19. About the research overall: T cells, B-cell-depleted T cells, or PBMCs provided the cDNA or gDNA that served as material.

This CDR3 has 13 residues. The trim removed 5 bases at V and 6 bases at J, leaving 0 bases unmatched. Germline V CDR1 and CDR2: SGHAT, FQNNGV. All enrollees were about 18 to 100 years old and from about 24 US areas. The receptor's source is a young woman who had been exposed to COVID-19. The source material was PBMCs or T cells enriched from blood (not recorded which). The chain couples TRBV11-2 to TRBJ2-2; TRBD2 aligns across 10 bases. In DNA form, the CDR3 reads TGTGCCAGCAGCGGGACTAGCGCCGGGGAGCTGTTTTTT. Translated: CASSGTSAGELFF.